The 21 T cell receptor beta chains below all came from one sample that was sequenced in a study of PD-1 blockade in mismatch repair-deficient tumors. Only in-frame clones appear in the TCRdb table, and some are missing; sequencing was by immunoSEQ multiplex PCR. The sample includes roughly 120,000 clones, more than 60% of them seen just once. Here the sequenced sample was peripheral blood, taken 60 weeks after starting pembrolizumab. These receptor sequences come from an adult with mismatch repair-deficient cancer.

This clone was picked up one time. The CDR3 loop is CASSSHSGEQFF. As DNA, the CDR3 is TGTGCCAGTAGTTCCCACTCTGGTGAGCAGTTCTTC. V and J are TRBV19 and TRBJ2-1; D is undetermined. V gave up 5 bases and J gave up 9 bases, with 11 bases separating them. The CDR3 totals 12 residues. Germline V gives CDR1 LNHDA, CDR2 SQIVND (reference sequence).

V is TRBV13 and J is TRBJ2-7, with D hard to call. Trimming left V 0 bases short and J 5 bases short, with 8 bases between. The CDR3 runs to 13 residues. From germline, CDR1 is PRHDT and CDR2 FYEKMQ (reference sequence). The CDR3 protein is CASSLGAEDEQYF. The CDR3 DNA sequence: TGTGCCAGCAGCTTAGGGGCCGAAGACGAGCAGTACTTC.

This clone was seen a single time. The gene calls are TRBV25-1 and TRBJ1-2; 10 bases fit TRBD1. The CDR3 is made up of 15 amino acids. Germline V gives CDR1 MGHDK, CDR2 SYGVNS. Trimming took 4 bases from V and 4 from J; bases not matched to a gene: 6. The DNA of the CDR3 is TGTGCCAGCAGTGTACCGGGACAGGGGATCTATGGCTACACCTTC. This gives the protein CASSVPGQGIYGYTF.

The chain is built from TRBV7-9 and TRBJ2-7, with a tentative D call TRBD1 (5 bases). The CDR3 has 15 amino acids. V lost 5 bases and J lost 5, with 19 bases in between. The V gene's germline CDR1 is SEHNR and CDR2 FQNEAQ (reference sequence). CDR3 nucleotide sequence: TGTGCCAGCAGCCCCACATCAGGGTCGTTCCACGAGCAGTACTTC. As protein: CASSPTSGSFHEQYF.

This clone was detected only a few times. The chain uses TRBV6-1 and TRBJ1-2; a weak D match, TRBD1 (5 bases). In germline, CDR1 is MNHNS, CDR2 SASEGT. V was clipped by 2 bases and J by 3 bases, with 7 bases between them. The CDR3 spans 13 residues. The CDR3 DNA reads as TGTGCCAGCAGTGAAAGGGGAGACTATGGCTACACCTTC. This gives the protein CASSERGDYGYTF.

CDR3 sequence: CASTPGLASHEQYF. CDR3 coding DNA: TGTGCCAGCACCCCGGGACTAGCAAGCCACGAGCAGTACTTC. The gene calls are TRBV4-2 and TRBJ2-7; 9 bases are shared with TRBD2. The CDR3 sequence is 14 residues long. J lost 5 bases, V lost 7 bases, and 9 bases had no gene match. The germline CDR1 and CDR2 sequences are LGHNA and YNFKEQ.

The chain has TRBV6-6 and TRBJ2-7; 8 bases are a match to TRBD1. After removal of 7 bases from V and 6 bases from J, the junction contained 11 bases not matched to a gene. The CDR3 sequence is 14 residues long. The germline gives CDR1 MNHNY, CDR2 SVGAGI (reference sequence). For the CDR3, the DNA is TGTGCCAGCAACTTTGGACAGGGTCGAGGCGAGCAGTACTTC. Residues: CASNFGQGRGEQYF.

The CDR3 DNA reads as TGTGCCAGCAGTTACGCCCTAAATGAAAAACTGTTTTTT. It translates to CASSYALNEKLFF. V and J are TRBV6-5 and TRBJ1-4; no firm D call. CDR3 length: 13 amino acids. V dropped 2 bases and J dropped 5 bases, with 6 bases sitting between them. The germline V gene has CDR1 MNHEY and CDR2 SVGAGI.

The CDR3 DNA follows: TGCGCCAGCGGACAGGGGGTTCAACCCCAACAAGAGACCCAGTACTTC. It encodes CASGQGVQPQQETQYF. The chain employs TRBV5-1 and TRBJ2-5; 10 bases map to TRBD1. CDR3 length: 16 residues. Germline V gene lookup returns CDR1 SGHRS and CDR2 YFSETQ. V was pared by 7 bases and J by 2 bases, with 11 bases of the junction left unmatched.

In this sample, this clone turned up a few times. The chain combines TRBV6-4 with TRBJ1-2, with D maybe TRBD1 (6 bases). Germline lookup yields CDR1 MRHNA and CDR2 SNTAGT. Trimming stripped 2 bases from V and 7 bases from J, with 14 bases between. The CDR3 has 14 residues. The CDR3 sequence is CASSDVWGAGGYTF. The CDR3 DNA sequence: TGTGCCAGCAGTGACGTTTGGGGGGCCGGTGGCTACACCTTC.

In its sample, this clone was seen once. At one of its ends the junction is not consistent with the germline gene, which may arise from a read error. This rearrangement joins TRBV2 to TRBJ1-1; D remains ambiguous. Germline CDR1 SNHLY, CDR2 FYNNEI. This CDR3 region has 13 residues. The CDR3 DNA is TGTGCCAGCAGTGACTTCGAGAACATTGAAGCTTTCTTT. Amino acids: CASSDFENIEAFF. Variable domain in full (rest from reference TRBV2 and TRBJ1-1): EPEVTQTPSHQVTQMGQEVILRCVPISNHLYFYWYRQILGQKVEFLVSFYNNEISEKSEIFDDQFSVERPDGSNFTLKIRSTKLEDSAMYFCASSDFENIEAFFGQGTRLTVV.

This chain uses TRBV2 with TRBJ2-4, with D perhaps TRBD1 or TRBD2 (5 bases each). The CDR3 runs 18 residues. V was cut by 5 bases and J by 6 bases, with 26 bases left in between. Germline values: CDR1 SNHLY, CDR2 FYNNEI. CDR3 residues: CASSQSVFGTEDSNIQYF. CDR3 DNA sequence: TGTGCCAGCAGTCAGTCCGTCTTCGGGACGGAAGATTCAAACATTCAGTACTTC.

This chain uses TRBV7-9 with TRBJ2-5, with D tentatively TRBD1 (7 bases). Between the trimmed V and J ends, which lost 2 bases and 0 bases, there was a span of 19 bases. The CDR3 is 18 residues long. Germline V gives CDR1 SEHNR, CDR2 FQNEAQ (reference sequence). The CDR3 region is CASSLKGGGTSYQETQYF. Here the CDR3 DNA reads TGTGCCAGCAGCTTAAAAGGGGGCGGTACTAGCTACCAAGAGACCCAGTACTTC.

The chain uses TRBV19 and TRBJ1-5; 7 positions agree with TRBD1. Germline CDR1 is LNHDA and CDR2 is SQIVND (reference sequence). The CDR3 length is 17 residues. V was clipped by 4 bases and J by 6 bases; unmatched bases: 15. CDR3 DNA sequence: TGTGCCAGTAGTAAACGACAGGGTGAGATTAGGGGTCAGCCCCAGCATTTT. It translates to CASSKRQGEIRGQPQHF.

The chain carries TRBV9 and TRBJ1-2; D is ambiguous. The CDR3 totals 13 residues. Germline V gene data show CDR1 as SGDLS and CDR2 as YYNGEE. With 4 bases removed from V and 4 bases from J, the gap between germline ends came to 11 bases. CDR3 sequence: CASSSQTGYGYTF. CDR3 sequence (DNA): TGTGCCAGCAGCTCGCAGACGGGCTATGGCTACACCTTC. The entire variable domain, with the rest obtained from reference TRBV9 and TRBJ1-2, is as follows: DSGVTQTPKHLITATGQRVTLRCSPRSGDLSVYWYQQSLDQGLQFLIQYYNGEERAKGNILERFSAQQFPDLHSELNLSSLELGDSALYFCASSSQTGYGYTFGSGTRLTVV.

This clone has just one count. The chain employs TRBV2 and TRBJ2-1; TRBD2 matches 12 bases. V lost 9 bases to trimming and J lost 8 bases; unmatched junction nucleotides: 8. The CDR3 is made up of 14 amino acids. Germline V CDR1 and CDR2: SNHLY, FYNNEI. The CDR3 spells CARRGLAGIYEQFF. DNA of the CDR3: TGTGCCAGGCGTGGACTAGCGGGAATATATGAGCAGTTCTTC.

CDR3 DNA: TGTGCCAGCAGTTGGGGGACGGGAGCCTCCTACAATGAGCAGTTCTTC. Its protein product is CASSWGTGASYNEQFF. V usage is TRBV27 and J usage is TRBJ2-1, with D perhaps matching TRBD2 (6 bases). The CDR3 runs 16 residues. CDR1 MNHEY and CDR2 SMNVEV come from the germline V gene (reference sequence). V dropped 4 bases and J dropped 0 bases, with 13 bases sitting between them.

The chain couples TRBV2 to TRBJ1-3; D unclear. This CDR3 has 15 amino acids. Per germline, CDR1 SNHLY and CDR2 FYNNEI. The germline V and J ends were trimmed by 3 bases and 0 bases, with 9 bases remaining between them. In nucleotides, the CDR3 is TGTGCCAGCAGTGACCGGGTACTCTCTGGAAACACCATATATTTT. Encoded protein: CASSDRVLSGNTIYF. Variable domain in full (rest from reference TRBV2 and TRBJ1-3): EPEVTQTPSHQVTQMGQEVILRCVPISNHLYFYWYRQILGQKVEFLVSFYNNEISEKSEIFDDQFSVERPDGSNFTLKIRSTKLEDSAMYFCASSDRVLSGNTIYFGEGSWLTVV.

The chain joins TRBV7-8 to TRBJ1-5; 7 bases agree with TRBD1. CDR1 and CDR2 (germline): SGHVS, FQNEAQ. The CDR3 covers 17 residues. J was trimmed by 4 bases and V by 5 bases; bases with no gene match: 14. CDR3 region: CASSPRDRSMKNQPQHF. CDR3 in DNA: TGTGCCAGCAGCCCCCGGGACAGATCCATGAAAAATCAGCCCCAGCATTTT. Based on the CDR3 plus reference TRBV7-8 and TRBJ1-5, the full variable domain is GAGVSQSPRYKVAKRGQDVALRCDPISGHVSLFWYQQALGQGPEFLTYFQNEAQLDKSGLPSDRFFAERPEGSVSTLKIQRTQQEDSAVYLCASSPRDRSMKNQPQHFGDGTRLSIL.

The chain couples TRBV18 to TRBJ2-7; TRBD1 matches at 9 bases. Unmatched junction bases numbered 14, after V lost 8 bases and J lost 6 bases. The CDR3 length is 15 residues. Germline V CDR1 and CDR2: KGHSH, LQKENI. CDR3 DNA: TGTGCCAGCCGATTCACCGGGACAGGGTCCGGCGAGCAGTACTTC. Encoded protein: CASRFTGTGSGEQYF.

This clone was seen at least ten times. The chain is built from TRBV6-5 and TRBJ2-7; the D is unclear. Germline V gene data show CDR1 as MNHEY and CDR2 as SVGAGI. This CDR3 is 14 amino acids long. Trimming pared 6 bases from V and 6 bases from J, leaving 18 bases between. CDR3 coding DNA: TGTGCCAGCAGGCCCGGAGTTGTAACCGGCGAGCAGTACTTC. Amino acid sequence: CASRPGVVTGEQYF.